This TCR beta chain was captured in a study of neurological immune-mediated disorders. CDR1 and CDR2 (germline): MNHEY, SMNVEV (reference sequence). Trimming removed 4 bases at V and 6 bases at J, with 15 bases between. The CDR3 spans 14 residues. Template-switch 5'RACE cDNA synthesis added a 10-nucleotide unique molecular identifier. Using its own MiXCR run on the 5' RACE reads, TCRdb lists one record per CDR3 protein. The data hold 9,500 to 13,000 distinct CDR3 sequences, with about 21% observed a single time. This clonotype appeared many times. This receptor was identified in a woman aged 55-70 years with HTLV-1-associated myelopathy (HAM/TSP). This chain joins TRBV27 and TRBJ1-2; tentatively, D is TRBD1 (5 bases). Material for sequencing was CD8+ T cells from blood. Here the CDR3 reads CASSSTPGGNGYTF. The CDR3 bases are TGTGCCAGCAGTTCGACTCCGGGGGGGAATGGCTACACCTTC.